The rows below give T cell receptor beta chains drawn from one sample of a study of blood T cell repertoires in COVID-19. Sequenced by immunoSEQ multiplex PCR; TCRdb stores in-frame clones only, minus some. The profile shows about 150,000 clones, approximately 82% of them singletons. Source material: peripheral blood. These receptors all come from a woman aged 45-60 years with acute or convalescent COVID-19. CDR3s include the opening cysteine and the closing phenylalanine or tryptophan. D genes are given only for firm matches. Not all rows give a size; the values are once, few, many and, for expanded clones, a class.

v_call: TRBV5-1
clone_size: NA
j_call: TRBJ2-2
d_call: TRBD1
cdr3_nt: TGCGCCAGCAGCCCCGACAGGGGCTCAAGGGGCATGGAGGGAAACACCGGGGAGCTGTTTTTT
cdr3_aa: CASSPDRGSRGMEGNTGELFF

v_call: TRBV5-1
clone_size: NA
j_call: TRBJ2-2
d_call: NA
cdr3_nt: TGCGCCAGCAGCTTGGTTTACTCTACAGGGCGCGAGGACACCGGGGAGCTGTTTTTT
cdr3_aa: CASSLVYSTGREDTGELFF

v_call: TRBV10-3
clone_size: few
j_call: TRBJ2-5
d_call: TRBD1
cdr3_nt: TGTGCCATCAGATCCGGGACAGGGACCAAAGAGACCCAGTACTTC
cdr3_aa: CAIRSGTGTKETQYF

v_call: TRBV4-1
clone_size: NA
j_call: TRBJ1-1
d_call: TRBD1
cdr3_nt: TGCGCCAGCAGCCAAGTACCGGGACAGGGGGCTAGGGGCACTGAAGCTTTCTTT
cdr3_aa: CASSQVPGQGARGTEAFF

v_call: TRBV19
clone_size: NA
j_call: TRBJ2-7
d_call: TRBD1
cdr3_nt: TGTGCCAGTAGTATAGCCGACAGGGGGCTCTACGAGCAGTACTTC
cdr3_aa: CASSIADRGLYEQYF

v_call: TRBV18
clone_size: NA
j_call: TRBJ1-6
d_call: NA
cdr3_nt: TGTGCCAGCTCACCAGCACGGACAGCTTGGATGAATTCACCCCTCCACTTT
cdr3_aa: CASSPARTAWMNSPLHF

v_call: TRBV19
clone_size: NA
j_call: TRBJ1-2
d_call: NA
cdr3_nt: TGTGCCAGTAGTAGCCCCAGGACAGCCTACTCCTATGGCTACACCTTC
cdr3_aa: CASSSPRTAYSYGYTF

v_call: TRBV27
clone_size: once
j_call: TRBJ1-6
d_call: NA
cdr3_nt: TGTGCCAGCAGTCCCCCCACCTATAATTCACCCCTCCACTTT
cdr3_aa: CASSPPTYNSPLHF

v_call: TRBV6-2/TRBV6-3
clone_size: NA
j_call: TRBJ2-1
d_call: NA
cdr3_nt: TGTGCCAGCAGTTACACAGTGGGTTATGAGCAGTTCTTC
cdr3_aa: CASSYTVGYEQFF

v_call: TRBV5-1
clone_size: few
j_call: TRBJ1-1
d_call: TRBD1
cdr3_nt: TGCGCCAGCAGAGAACAGGGGTGGTTTTCGGACACTGAAGCTTTCTTT
cdr3_aa: CASREQGWFSDTEAFF

v_call: TRBV5-6
clone_size: few
j_call: TRBJ1-1
d_call: NA
cdr3_nt: TGTGCCAGCAGGACCAGGGGCCCCTCGAACACTGAAGCTTTCTTT
cdr3_aa: CASRTRGPSNTEAFF

v_call: TRBV2
clone_size: NA
j_call: TRBJ1-3
d_call: TRBD1
cdr3_nt: TGTGCCAGCAGTGACAGGGGGTCTGGAAACACCATATATTTT
cdr3_aa: CASSDRGSGNTIYF

v_call: TRBV6-2/TRBV6-3
clone_size: NA
j_call: TRBJ2-5
d_call: NA
cdr3_nt: TGTGCCAGCAGTTACCTGGCGGGGGCCCAAGAGACCCAGTACTTC
cdr3_aa: CASSYLAGAQETQYF

v_call: TRBV24-1
clone_size: NA
j_call: TRBJ1-2
d_call: TRBD1
cdr3_nt: TGTGCCACCAGTGTAGATCGGACAGGGGAAGGCTACACCTTC
cdr3_aa: CATSVDRTGEGYTF

v_call: TRBV7-2
clone_size: few
j_call: TRBJ2-1
d_call: TRBD2
cdr3_nt: TGTGCCAGCAGCCAGACTAGCGGGAGAGTGGGTGAGCAGTTCTTC
cdr3_aa: CASSQTSGRVGEQFF

v_call: TRBV19
clone_size: NA
j_call: TRBJ2-2
d_call: NA
cdr3_nt: TGTGCCAGTAGTATAGAGGGCAGCTGGGCGGGGGAGCTGTTTTTT
cdr3_aa: CASSIEGSWAGELFF

v_call: TRBV3-1/TRBV3-2
clone_size: NA
j_call: TRBJ1-6
d_call: NA
cdr3_nt: TGTGCCAGCAGCCAAGTGGAGGGTTCACCCCTCCACTTT
cdr3_aa: CASSQVEGSPLHF

v_call: TRBV9
clone_size: NA
j_call: TRBJ2-3
d_call: TRBD2
cdr3_nt: TGTGCCAGCAGCGCCCCAGCGGGAGGGGAGGCAGATACGCAGTATTTT
cdr3_aa: CASSAPAGGEADTQYF

v_call: TRBV6-6
clone_size: NA
j_call: TRBJ2-5
d_call: NA
cdr3_nt: TGTGCCAGCAGCCAACCTGGGCAGCAAGAGACCCAGTACTTC
cdr3_aa: CASSQPGQQETQYF

v_call: TRBV11-2
clone_size: NA
j_call: TRBJ2-3
d_call: TRBD2
cdr3_nt: TGTGCCAGCAGCTTCGGTCTAGCGGGAGGGATAGATACGCAGTATTTT
cdr3_aa: CASSFGLAGGIDTQYF

v_call: TRBV14
clone_size: NA
j_call: TRBJ2-3
d_call: TRBD2
cdr3_nt: TGTGCCAGCAGCTATTTGGGCGGGAGGGCCCAAGATACGCAGTATTTT
cdr3_aa: CASSYLGGRAQDTQYF

v_call: TRBV6-1
clone_size: once
j_call: TRBJ1-2
d_call: NA
cdr3_nt: TGTGCCAGCAGTGAACTACTTACAGGATCGGCCTATGGCTACACCTTC
cdr3_aa: CASSELLTGSAYGYTF

v_call: TRBV11-2
clone_size: once
j_call: TRBJ2-1
d_call: NA
cdr3_nt: TGTGCCAGCAGCTTAGATGGTGCGGCCTCCTACAATGAGCAGTTCTTC
cdr3_aa: CASSLDGAASYNEQFF

v_call: TRBV9
clone_size: few
j_call: TRBJ1-3
d_call: TRBD1
cdr3_nt: TGTGCCAGCAGCAAAGGACAGGGTAGGGCTGGAAACACCATATATTTT
cdr3_aa: CASSKGQGRAGNTIYF

v_call: TRBV6-6
clone_size: NA
j_call: TRBJ2-5
d_call: NA
cdr3_nt: TGTGCCAGCCGGGGCAGGGGGGTTTACGAGACCCAGTACTTC
cdr3_aa: CASRGRGVYETQYF

v_call: TRBV5-1
clone_size: few
j_call: TRBJ1-5
d_call: NA
cdr3_nt: TGCGCCAGCAGCTTCGCAGGGCCTCATCAGCCCCAGCATTTT
cdr3_aa: CASSFAGPHQPQHF